This T cell receptor beta chain is from a study of CD8+ T cells in alopecia areata. Study-level points and caveats: Scalp specimens additionally yield sequences from normal skin's resident alphabeta T cells. It was less clear whether patients shared TCRs than it was in mice, possibly because of HLA.

CDR1 is SGHRS and CDR2 is YFSETQ in the germline V gene. This CDR3 contains 16 residues. Trimming took 0 bases from V and 1 from J, leaving 11 bases between them. In this sample, this clone turned up a few times. Antigen specificity is unknown. Other DNA sequences in the same sample also yield this CDR3. The investigators collected lesional scalp punch biopsies and peripheral blood from alopecia areata patients. Researchers picked out CD4+ and CD8+ T cells from PBMCs by sorting. Following RNA extraction, reverse transcription yielded cDNA that acted as the sequencing template. TCRdb keeps only in-frame clones here, not all; method: immunoSEQ multiplex PCR. Found here are 150,000 or so clones, around 86% of them singletons; the top ten hold about 16%.

V usage is TRBV5-1 and J usage is TRBJ2-1; maybe TRBD2 (5 bases). This specimen consisted of CD8+ T cells sorted from blood, obtained at week 0. This receptor was obtained from a human donor with alopecia areata. The CDR3 sequence: CASSLVSGDSYNEQFF. CDR3 DNA: TGCGCCAGCAGCTTGGTCTCCGGGGATTCCTACAATGAGCAGTTCTTC.